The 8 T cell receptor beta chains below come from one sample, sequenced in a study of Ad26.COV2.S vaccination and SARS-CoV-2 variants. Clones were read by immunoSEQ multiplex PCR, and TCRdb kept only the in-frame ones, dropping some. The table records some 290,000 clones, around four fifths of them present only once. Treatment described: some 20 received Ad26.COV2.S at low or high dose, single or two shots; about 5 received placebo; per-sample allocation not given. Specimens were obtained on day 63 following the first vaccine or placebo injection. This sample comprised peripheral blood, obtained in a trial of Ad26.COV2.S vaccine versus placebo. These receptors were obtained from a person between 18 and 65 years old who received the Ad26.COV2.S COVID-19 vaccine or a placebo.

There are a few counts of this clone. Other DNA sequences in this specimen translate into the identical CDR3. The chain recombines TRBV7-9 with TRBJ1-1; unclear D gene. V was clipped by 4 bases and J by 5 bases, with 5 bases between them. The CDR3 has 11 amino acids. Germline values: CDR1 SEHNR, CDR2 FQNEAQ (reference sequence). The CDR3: CASSSRTEAFF. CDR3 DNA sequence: TGTGCCAGCAGCTCAAGGACTGAAGCTTTCTTT.

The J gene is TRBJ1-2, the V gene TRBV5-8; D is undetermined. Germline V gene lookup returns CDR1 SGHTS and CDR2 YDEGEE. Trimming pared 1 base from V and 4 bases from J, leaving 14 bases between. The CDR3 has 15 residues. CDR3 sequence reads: CASSLPRRTPYGYTF. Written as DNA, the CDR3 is TGTGCCAGCAGCTTGCCCCGCAGGACGCCCTATGGCTACACCTTC.

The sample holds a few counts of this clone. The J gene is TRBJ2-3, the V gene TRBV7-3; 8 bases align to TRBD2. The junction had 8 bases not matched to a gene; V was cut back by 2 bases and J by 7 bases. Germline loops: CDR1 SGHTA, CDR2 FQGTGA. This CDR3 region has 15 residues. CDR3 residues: CASSLQPGGLNTQYF. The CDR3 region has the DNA TGTGCCAGCAGCTTACAACCGGGGGGGCTTAATACGCAGTATTTT.

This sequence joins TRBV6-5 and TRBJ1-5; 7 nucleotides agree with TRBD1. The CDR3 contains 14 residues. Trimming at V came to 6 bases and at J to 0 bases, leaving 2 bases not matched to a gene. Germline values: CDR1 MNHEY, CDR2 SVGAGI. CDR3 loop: CASRGTASNQPQHF. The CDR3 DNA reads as TGTGCCAGCAGAGGGACAGCTAGCAATCAGCCCCAGCATTTT.

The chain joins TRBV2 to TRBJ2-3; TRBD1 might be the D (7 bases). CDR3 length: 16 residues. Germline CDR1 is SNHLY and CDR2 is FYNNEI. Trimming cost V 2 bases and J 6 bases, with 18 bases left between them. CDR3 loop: CASSESVGRGVDTQYF. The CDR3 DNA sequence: TGTGCCAGCAGTGAATCTGTGGGCAGGGGGGTTGATACGCAGTATTTT.

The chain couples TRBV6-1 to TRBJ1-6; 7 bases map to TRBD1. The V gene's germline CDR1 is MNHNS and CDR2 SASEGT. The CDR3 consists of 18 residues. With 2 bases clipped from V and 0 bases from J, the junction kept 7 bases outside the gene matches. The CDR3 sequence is CASSESWTGYSYNSPLHF. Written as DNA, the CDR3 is TGTGCCAGCAGTGAAAGTTGGACAGGTTACTCCTATAATTCACCCCTCCACTTT.

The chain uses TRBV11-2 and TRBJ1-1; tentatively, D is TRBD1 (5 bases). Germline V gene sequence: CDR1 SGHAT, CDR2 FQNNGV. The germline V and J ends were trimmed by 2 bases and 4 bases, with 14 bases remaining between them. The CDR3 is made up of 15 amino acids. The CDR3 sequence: CASSLRIVGGTEAFF. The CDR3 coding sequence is TGTGCCAGCAGCTTAAGGATCGTTGGGGGCACTGAAGCTTTCTTT.

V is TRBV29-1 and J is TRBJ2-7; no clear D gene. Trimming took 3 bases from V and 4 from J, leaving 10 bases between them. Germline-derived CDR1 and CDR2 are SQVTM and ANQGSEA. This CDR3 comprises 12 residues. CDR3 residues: CSVEFPGYEQYF. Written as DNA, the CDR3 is TGCAGCGTTGAGTTCCCGGGTTACGAGCAGTACTTC.